The rows below give T cell receptor beta chains drawn from one sample of a study of graft-versus-host responses after intestinal transplantation. Clones were read by immunoSEQ multiplex PCR, and TCRdb kept only the in-frame ones, dropping some. The repertoire holds several thousand clones, with roughly 80% as singletons. Sample: ileum tissue, taken approximately 120 days after transplant. These receptors all come from a human patient who received an intestinal transplant, so some T cells may come from the graft donor. Each CDR3 is given with its conserved first and last residue. The D gene is left open where the match is weak. Clone size is given for some rows only: seen once, a few or many times, or a class if the clone is expanded.

J gene	V gene	clone size	D gene	CDR3 protein	CDR3 DNA
TRBJ2-1	TRBV28	-	-	CASSPKRGGGGRNEQFF	TGTGCCAGCAGCCCCAAACGTGGAGGGGGGGGCCGTAATGAGCAGTTCTTC
TRBJ1-6	TRBV27	once	-	CASSLQGGSPLHF	TGTGCCAGCAGTCTCCAGGGAGGTTCACCCCTCCACTTT
TRBJ1-2	TRBV29-1	-	TRBD1	CSVKPEGAVYTF	TGCAGCGTTAAGCCGGAGGGGGCAGTCTACACCTTC
TRBJ2-1	TRBV30	-	-	CAWRINEQFF	TGTGCCTGGAGGATAAATGAGCAGTTCTTC
TRBJ1-1	TRBV18	-	-	CASLHRLQGNTEAFF	TGTGCCAGCCTCCACCGCTTACAGGGAAACACTGAAGCTTTCTTT
TRBJ1-1	TRBV5-4	-	-	CASSWDNTEAFF	TGTGCCAGCAGCTGGGACAACACTGAAGCTTTCTTT
TRBJ2-5	TRBV6-6	-	TRBD1	CASSYWTGQKETQYF	TGTGCCAGCAGTTACTGGACAGGACAGAAAGAGACCCAGTACTTC
TRBJ2-3	TRBV29-1	few	-	CSVEDIGTQYF	TGCAGCGTTGAGGACATCGGTACGCAGTATTTT
TRBJ2-3	TRBV5-8	-	-	CASSFAGSTDTQYF	TGTGCCAGCAGCTTTGCCGGAAGCACAGATACGCAGTATTTT
TRBJ2-7	TRBV23-1	-	TRBD1	CASSQFNRDSSYEQYF	TGCGCCAGCAGTCAATTTAACCGGGACAGCTCCTACGAGCAGTACTTC
TRBJ2-3	TRBV27	-	TRBD2	CASSPFAGGPDTQYF	TGTGCCAGCAGTCCATTCGCGGGAGGGCCAGATACGCAGTATTTT
TRBJ1-1	TRBV19	-	TRBD1	CASRYRGPNTEAFF	TGTGCCAGTAGGTACAGGGGTCCGAACACTGAAGCTTTCTTT
TRBJ1-2	TRBV27	few	TRBD1	CASSLLYRGGYGYTF	TGTGCCAGCAGTTTACTCTACAGGGGAGGGTATGGCTACACCTTC
TRBJ1-3	TRBV5-6	few	-	CASSLRLQGSGNTIYF	TGTGCCAGCAGCTTGAGACTACAGGGCTCTGGAAACACCATATATTTT
TRBJ2-7	TRBV2	-	-	CASSAGTSYEQYF	TGTGCCAGCAGTGCCGGGACATCCTACGAGCAGTACTTC
TRBJ2-1	TRBV11-2	-	TRBD2	CASSLDVGTSGYNEQFF	TGTGCCAGCAGCTTAGACGTCGGGACTAGCGGTTACAATGAGCAGTTCTTC
TRBJ1-1	TRBV6-5	-	-	CASGRGATTEAFF	TGTGCCAGCGGGAGAGGGGCTACCACTGAAGCTTTCTTT
TRBJ2-7	TRBV5-4	-	TRBD1	CASSRDRVYEQYF	TGTGCCAGCAGCCGGGACAGGGTCTACGAGCAGTACTTC
TRBJ1-2	TRBV7-9	few	TRBD1	CASSSILGQDYGYTF	TGTGCCAGCAGCTCGATACTTGGACAGGACTATGGCTACACCTTC
TRBJ2-7	TRBV19	-	-	CASSIDKWTEIYEQYF	TGTGCCAGTAGTATAGATAAGTGGACAGAAATCTACGAGCAGTACTTC
TRBJ2-1	TRBV4-1	-	TRBD1	CASSLRTGEYNEQFF	TGCGCCAGCAGTCTCCGGACAGGGGAATACAATGAGCAGTTCTTC
TRBJ1-2	TRBV25-1	-	-	CASSSGSWVYTF	TGTGCCAGCAGTAGCGGGAGTTGGGTCTACACCTTC
TRBJ2-2	TRBV2	-	TRBD2	CASSGLAVGELFF	TGTGCCAGCAGCGGACTAGCGGTCGGGGAGCTGTTTTTT
TRBJ2-1	TRBV29-1	once	-	CSGRASSYNEQFF	TGCAGCGGCCGCGCGAGCTCCTACAATGAGCAGTTCTTC
TRBJ1-2	TRBV2	-	TRBD1	CASSDREYGYTF	TGTGCCAGCAGCGACAGGGAATATGGCTACACCTTC
TRBJ1-6	TRBV6-5	few	TRBD1	CASRPGGSYNSPLHF	TGTGCCAGCAGACCAGGGGGCTCCTATAATTCACCCCTCCACTTT
TRBJ2-1	TRBV11-3	-	TRBD2	CASSSVAGGSRYEQFF	TGTGCCAGCAGCTCCGTAGCGGGAGGGAGTAGATATGAGCAGTTCTTC
TRBJ2-2	TRBV10-3	-	TRBD2	CAISEFGGGPRTGELFF	TGTGCCATCAGTGAGTTTGGGGGAGGGCCTCGGACCGGGGAGCTGTTTTTT
TRBJ2-7	TRBV6-1	-	-	CASSGAGGGISYEQYF	TGTGCCAGCAGTGGTGCCGGAGGAGGAATTTCCTACGAGCAGTACTTC
TRBJ2-1	TRBV30	-	TRBD1	CAWSLGQGKDNEQFF	TGTGCCTGGAGCCTGGGACAGGGAAAAGACAATGAGCAGTTCTTC
TRBJ1-2	TRBV27	-	TRBD1	CARDRHFGYTF	TGTGCCAGGGACAGGCATTTTGGCTACACCTTC
TRBJ2-6	TRBV2	-	-	CASSTGQRFHSGANVLTF	TGTGCCAGCAGTACTGGACAGAGGTTTCACTCTGGGGCCAACGTCCTGACTTTC
TRBJ2-7	TRBV5-1	-	TRBD1	CASSMGDRVHEQYF	TGCGCCAGCAGCATGGGGGACAGGGTCCACGAGCAGTACTTC
TRBJ1-5	TRBV27	-	-	CASSLPGLNQPQHF	TGTGCCAGCAGTTTACCAGGGCTCAATCAGCCCCAGCATTTT
TRBJ1-4	TRBV7-9	few	TRBD1	CASSSGQQEGRSLFF	TGTGCCAGCAGCTCGGGACAGCAAGAGGGCAGGTCGCTGTTTTTT
TRBJ2-3	TRBV5-1	few	-	CASRTTGTSTDTQYF	TGCGCCAGCCGAACGACGGGAACTAGCACAGATACGCAGTATTTT
TRBJ2-3	TRBV19	-	TRBD2	CASSITASGGFLTDTQYF	TGTGCCAGTAGTATAACGGCTAGCGGGGGGTTTCTCACAGATACGCAGTATTTT
TRBJ1-1	TRBV29-1	-	-	CSVEPPPPFGAFF	TGCAGCGTTGAACCACCTCCACCCTTCGGAGCTTTCTTT
TRBJ1-1	TRBV27	-	-	CASSPEFGEAFF	TGTGCCAGCAGCCCCGAGTTTGGTGAAGCTTTCTTT
TRBJ1-4	TRBV6-5	-	-	CASSYSGGAGEKLFF	TGCGCCAGCAGTTACTCTGGGGGCGCGGGTGAAAAACTGTTTTTT
TRBJ2-2	TRBV25-1	-	TRBD1	CASSGQGTGELFF	TGTGCCAGCAGTGGACAGGGCACCGGGGAGCTGTTTTTT
TRBJ1-5	TRBV19	-	TRBD1	CASSTGQVGTAQHF	TGTGCCAGTAGTACCGGACAGGTGGGGACAGCCCAGCATTTT
TRBJ2-1	TRBV10-3	-	TRBD2	CAINGGGVNEQFF	TGTGCCATCAATGGCGGGGGGGTCAATGAGCAGTTCTTC
TRBJ1-3	TRBV15	-	-	CATSRDRDTGNTIYF	TGTGCCACCAGCAGAGACCGGGACACTGGAAACACCATATATTTT
TRBJ1-2	TRBV5-4	few	TRBD1	CASSSGQGAARGYTF	TGTGCCAGCAGCTCCGGACAGGGGGCCGCGAGAGGCTACACCTTC
TRBJ2-1	TRBV10-3	-	TRBD2	CAISPSGNEQFF	TGTGCCATCAGCCCTAGCGGCAATGAGCAGTTCTTC
TRBJ2-3	TRBV11-2	-	TRBD2	CASSARLAGRTDTQYF	TGTGCCAGCAGCGCCCGACTAGCGGGGCGCACAGATACGCAGTATTTT